These 25 T cell receptor beta chains share one sample of origin, sequenced in a study of blood T cell repertoires in COVID-19. Sequencing was performed with immunoSEQ multiplex PCR; in TCRdb, only in-frame clones are kept and a portion is missing. The sample holds approximately 300,000 clones, around nine tenths seen once. Material for sequencing was peripheral blood. The source is a woman in her forties or fifties with active or convalescent COVID-19.

This chain links TRBV28 with TRBJ1-2, with D maybe TRBD1 (6 bases). Deletions cut 5 bases from V and 1 base from J, with 11 bases between. The germline V gene encodes CDR1 MDHEN and CDR2 SYDVKM. This CDR3 has 14 amino acids. CDR3 sequence reads: CASSPPQGNYGYTF. For the CDR3, the DNA is TGTGCCAGCAGTCCCCCACAGGGTAACTATGGCTACACCTTC.

The V and J genes are TRBV18 and TRBJ2-3, with 12 bases fitting TRBD1. V shed 5 bases and J 4 bases; nucleotides not matched to a gene: 4. Germline V lookup: CDR1 KGHSH, CDR2 LQKENI. The CDR3 totals 15 residues. The CDR3 region has the DNA TGTGCCAGCTCAGCTGGGACAGGGGGCGCAGATACGCAGTATTTT. The encoded protein is CASSAGTGGADTQYF.

The chain links TRBV5-4 to TRBJ2-7, with 10 bases aligning to TRBD2. The CDR3 is 18 residues long. Germline lookup yields CDR1 SGHNT and CDR2 YYREEE (reference sequence). The V gene end was trimmed by 2 bases and the J gene end by 5 bases; junction bases not matched to a gene: 16. CDR3 DNA sequence: TGTGCCAGCAGCTTAAGCGGGAGGGCGCAAAGTCCCAGACACGAGCAGTACTTC. Amino acid sequence: CASSLSGRAQSPRHEQYF.

V usage is TRBV19 and J usage is TRBJ1-2; D may be TRBD1 (6 bases). V lost 2 bases and J 0 bases, leaving 7 bases between the germline ends. The CDR3 has 14 amino acids. Germline lookup yields CDR1 LNHDA and CDR2 SQIVND (reference sequence). DNA for the CDR3: TGTGCCAGTAGTATAACAGGGACTAACTATGGCTACACCTTC. Residues: CASSITGTNYGYTF.

V is TRBV7-3 and J is TRBJ1-6, with D tentatively TRBD1 (5 bases). CDR1 is SGHTA and CDR2 is FQGTGA in the germline V gene. Trimming stripped 2 bases from V and 10 bases from J, with 9 bases between. The CDR3 contains 13 residues. Written as DNA, the CDR3 is TGTGCCAGCAGCTTAGGCAGGGAATCACCCCTCCACTTT. Its translation: CASSLGRESPLHF.

As regards this clone: Other DNA sequences in the sample encode the same CDR3. This chain's CDR3 is CASSTTGTGPYEQYF. Written as DNA, the CDR3 is TGTGCCAGTAGTACGACCGGGACAGGGCCCTACGAGCAGTACTTC. The genes are TRBV19 and TRBJ2-7; 9 positions match TRBD1. The CDR3 covers 15 residues. CDR1 and CDR2 (germline): LNHDA, SQIVND (reference sequence). V was pared by 4 bases and J by 2 bases, with 6 bases of the junction left unmatched.

V gene TRBV4-3 combines with J gene TRBJ1-1; 7 positions agree with TRBD1. The V and J ends lost 5 bases and 5 bases, in that order; junction bases with no gene match: 8. Germline V lookup: CDR1 LGHNA, CDR2 YSLEER. CDR3 size: 14 residues. CDR3 region: CASSARTGGTEAFF. CDR3 nucleotide sequence: TGCGCCAGCAGCGCCCGGACAGGAGGGACTGAAGCTTTCTTT.

V gene TRBV19 combines with J gene TRBJ2-2, with 8 bases identical to TRBD1. CDR3 length equals 15 residues. Per the germline V gene, CDR1 is LNHDA and CDR2 is SQIVND (reference sequence). After removal of 4 bases from V and 6 bases from J, the junction contained 7 bases not matched to a gene. For the CDR3, the DNA is TGTGCCAGTAGTACGCAGGGGGCCGGGGCCGGGGAGCTGTTTTTT. Translation: CASSTQGAGAGELFF.

To note about this clone: One end of the junction varies from germline; a read error may be responsible. The chain employs TRBV11-2 and TRBJ2-7, with 7 bases lining up with TRBD1. CDR1 and CDR2 (germline): SGHAT, FQNNGV. CDR3 size: 11 residues. The CDR3 DNA is TGTGCCAGCAGCCCTGGCTCGGGACAGAACTTC. Its translation is CASSPGSGQNF.

The V gene is TRBV4-1, the J gene TRBJ2-7, with D perhaps matching TRBD2 (5 bases). The V gene lost 4 bases and the J gene lost 7 bases, with 17 bases spanning the gap. The CDR3 contains 14 residues. From germline, CDR1 is MGHRA and CDR2 YSYEKL. As DNA, the CDR3 is TGCGCCAGCAGCCCGTTTGTAATACCGGGAGAGCAGTACTTC. It codes for CASSPFVIPGEQYF.

This rearrangement joins TRBV30 to TRBJ1-6; D might be TRBD1 (6 bases). This CDR3 contains 13 residues. The V gene lost 1 base and the J gene lost 9 bases, with 10 bases spanning the gap. In germline, CDR1 is GTSNPN, CDR2 SVGIG (reference sequence). CDR3: CAWSGDTVSPLHF. The DNA for the CDR3 is TGTGCCTGGAGTGGGGACACAGTTTCACCCCTCCACTTT. Combining the CDR3 with reference TRBV30 and TRBJ1-6 gives the whole variable domain SQTIHQWPATLVQPVGSPLSLECTVEGTSNPNLYWYRQAAGRGLQLLFYSVGIGQISSEVPQNLSASRPQDRQFILSSKKLLLSDSGFYLCAWSGDTVSPLHFGNGTRLTVT.

This clone was counted only a few times. The chain uses TRBV19 and TRBJ1-5; no definite D call. The CDR3 contains 12 residues. The germline gives CDR1 LNHDA, CDR2 SQIVND (reference sequence). V lost 5 bases and J 5 bases, leaving 7 bases between the germline ends. The CDR3 is CASSERDQPQHF. DNA of the CDR3: TGTGCCAGTAGTGAGCGGGATCAGCCCCAGCATTTT.

The V call is TRBV7-2, the J call TRBJ2-7; 8 bases are a match to TRBD2. The CDR3 loop spans 16 amino acids. Germline assignment: CDR1 SGHTA and CDR2 FQGNSA. J lost 3 bases, V lost 4 bases, and 11 bases had no gene match. Here the CDR3 DNA reads TGTGCCAGCAGCTCGCCCCATATAGCGGGGAACTACGAGCAGTACTTC. This gives the protein CASSSPHIAGNYEQYF.

Regarding this clone: In the same sample, other DNA sequences code for this CDR3. The chain is built from TRBV19 and TRBJ1-2; 10 bases map to TRBD1. This CDR3 contains 15 residues. The germline V gene has CDR1 LNHDA and CDR2 SQIVND (reference sequence). The V and J ends lost 4 bases and 4 bases, in that order; junction bases with no gene match: 6. This CDR3 reads CASSTDRGRTYGYTF. For the CDR3, the DNA is TGTGCCAGTAGTACAGACAGGGGGCGGACCTATGGCTACACCTTC. Based on the CDR3 plus reference TRBV19 and TRBJ1-2, the full variable domain is DGGITQSPKYLFRKEGQNVTLSCEQNLNHDAMYWYRQDPGQGLRLIYYSQIVNDFQKGDIAEGYSVSREKKESFPLTVTSAQKNPTAFYLCASSTDRGRTYGYTFGSGTRLTVV.

V and J are TRBV6-6 and TRBJ1-2; TRBD1 might be the D (5 bases). Trimming pared 7 bases from V and 2 bases from J, leaving 11 bases between. This CDR3 has 13 residues. Germline loops: CDR1 MNHNY, CDR2 SVGAGI (reference sequence). In DNA form, the CDR3 reads TGTGCCAGCACCGTGGCAGGGAACTATGGCTACACCTTC. The encoded protein is CASTVAGNYGYTF.

The count of this clone is one. The gene calls are TRBV3-1 (or the pseudogene TRBV3-2) and TRBJ1-1; D remains ambiguous. This CDR3 is 18 amino acids long. In germline, CDR1 is LGHDT, CDR2 YNNKEL (reference sequence). V was trimmed by 1 base and J by 4 bases, leaving 22 bases between them. CDR3 DNA: TGTGCCAGCAGCCAAGTCTTACTGTTTGACGGGGAGGGCACTGAAGCTTTCTTT. This codes for CASSQVLLFDGEGTEAFF.

This chain joins TRBV2 and TRBJ1-5, with a weak D call TRBD1 (5 bases). CDR3 length: 15 residues. Per the germline V gene, CDR1 is SNHLY and CDR2 is FYNNEI. Trimming cost V 3 bases and J 7 bases, with 16 bases left between them. DNA for the CDR3: TGTGCCAGCAGTGATGGTAGGCAGGGAGGCCAGCCCCAGCATTTT. This gives the protein CASSDGRQGGQPQHF.

J is TRBJ2-2 and V is TRBV2; D remains unclear. The CDR3 consists of 13 residues. Trimming removed 4 bases at V and 6 bases at J, with 9 bases between. Germline V gene sequence: CDR1 SNHLY, CDR2 FYNNEI. The CDR3 DNA reads TGTGCCAGCAGTGTTTTTCGGGCCGGGGAGCTGTTTTTT. It translates to CASSVFRAGELFF.

The J gene is TRBJ2-2, the V gene TRBV27; the D is unclear. The V end lost 5 bases, the J end lost 3 bases, and 7 bases lay between the germline ends. The germline gives CDR1 MNHEY, CDR2 SMNVEV (reference sequence). There are 13 residues in the CDR3. CDR3 sequence: CASSPSYTGELFF. The CDR3 DNA follows: TGTGCCAGCAGTCCTTCGTACACCGGGGAGCTGTTTTTT.

The chain has TRBV9 and TRBJ1-1; D ambiguous. The CDR3 covers 13 residues. V lost 3 bases and J lost 6, with 12 bases in between. Germline values: CDR1 SGDLS, CDR2 YYNGEE. The CDR3 sequence is CASSALTGAEAFF. The CDR3 region has the DNA TGTGCCAGCAGCGCACTAACCGGGGCTGAAGCTTTCTTT.

This clone was detected a few times. The chain is built from TRBV9 and TRBJ2-1; TRBD2 aligns across 11 bases. The V gene's germline CDR1 is SGDLS and CDR2 YYNGEE. The V segment lost 5 bases and the J segment 9 bases; nucleotides outside the gene matches: 10. This CDR3 is 15 amino acids long. The CDR3, as DNA: TGTGCCAGCAGTGGAACGACTAGCGGGGTGGGTGAGCAGTTCTTC. Translated, it gives CASSGTTSGVGEQFF. Drawing the rest from reference TRBV9 and TRBJ2-1, the complete variable domain is DSGVTQTPKHLITATGQRVTLRCSPRSGDLSVYWYQQSLDQGLQFLIQYYNGEERAKGNILERFSAQQFPDLHSELNLSSLELGDSALYFCASSGTTSGVGEQFFGPGTRLTVL.

This chain uses TRBV28 with TRBJ1-5; no reliable D call. V gave up 5 bases and J gave up 2 bases, with 10 bases separating them. The CDR3 runs to 14 residues. Germline lookup yields CDR1 MDHEN and CDR2 SYDVKM. The CDR3 DNA sequence: TGTGCCAGCAGTGTGGGGAGCGGCAATCAGCCCCAGCATTTT. Amino acid sequence: CASSVGSGNQPQHF.

The V call is TRBV25-1, the J call TRBJ2-7; D remains unclear. The CDR3 is 13 amino acids. CDR1 and CDR2 (germline): MGHDK, SYGVNS. Trimming took 2 bases from V and 1 from J, leaving 6 bases between them. The CDR3 bases are TGTGCCAGCAGTGAACCCGGTTCCTACGAGCAGTACTTC. It codes for CASSEPGSYEQYF.

The CDR3 coding sequence is TGTGCCAGCAGTGAAGAGTTCAGGGCCAATCAGCCCCAGCATTTT. As protein: CASSEEFRANQPQHF. The chain uses TRBV2 and TRBJ1-5, with D maybe TRBD1 (5 bases). In germline, CDR1 is SNHLY, CDR2 FYNNEI. Deletions cut 1 base from V and 3 bases from J, with 10 bases between. CDR3 length equals 15 residues. The full variable domain, with the rest looked up from reference TRBV2 and TRBJ1-5, is EPEVTQTPSHQVTQMGQEVILRCVPISNHLYFYWYRQILGQKVEFLVSFYNNEISEKSEIFDDQFSVERPDGSNFTLKIRSTKLEDSAMYFCASSEEFRANQPQHFGDGTRLSIL.

Note on this clone: At one of its ends the junction is not consistent with the germline gene, which may arise from a read error. This rearrangement joins TRBV7-7 to TRBJ2-7, with 11 bases aligning to TRBD1. Per germline, CDR1 SSHAT and CDR2 FNYEAQ (reference sequence). This CDR3 is built from 14 residues. DNA for the CDR3: TGTGCTAGCAGCCCGAGGGGACAGGGGGGGGAGCAGTACTTC. Translating it yields CASSPRGQGGEQYF.